This TCR beta chain is from a study of persistence of HIV-infected CD4 T cells. The CDR3 is made up of 14 amino acids. Trimming stripped 6 bases from V and 8 bases from J, with 14 bases between. From germline, CDR1 is MNHEY and CDR2 SVGAGI. This was the immunoSEQ version 4 assay in survey mode. Sequencing used immunoSEQ multiplex PCR; TCRdb keeps in-frame clones, though not all of them. Found here are some 45,000 clones, about 88% of them singletons; the top ten hold approximately 0.45%. Regarding this clone: Its antigen is not known.

Nonspecific anti-CD3/anti-CD28 bead stimulation represents the broad CD4+ T cell repertoire. Responding CD4+ T cells were sorted by upregulation of both CD40 ligand and CD69. The sequence was obtained from an adult woman with HIV who was CMV-seropositive. The sample here was CD4+ T cells sorted from PBMCs after roughly 18-hour stimulation, taken from a patient who received antiretroviral therapy. The chain recombines TRBV6-5 with TRBJ1-6; the D gene is possibly TRBD1 (6 bases). The CDR3 loop reads CASRSGQIDSPLHF. The CDR3 DNA is TGTGCCAGCAGATCCGGACAGATCGATTCACCCCTCCACTTT.